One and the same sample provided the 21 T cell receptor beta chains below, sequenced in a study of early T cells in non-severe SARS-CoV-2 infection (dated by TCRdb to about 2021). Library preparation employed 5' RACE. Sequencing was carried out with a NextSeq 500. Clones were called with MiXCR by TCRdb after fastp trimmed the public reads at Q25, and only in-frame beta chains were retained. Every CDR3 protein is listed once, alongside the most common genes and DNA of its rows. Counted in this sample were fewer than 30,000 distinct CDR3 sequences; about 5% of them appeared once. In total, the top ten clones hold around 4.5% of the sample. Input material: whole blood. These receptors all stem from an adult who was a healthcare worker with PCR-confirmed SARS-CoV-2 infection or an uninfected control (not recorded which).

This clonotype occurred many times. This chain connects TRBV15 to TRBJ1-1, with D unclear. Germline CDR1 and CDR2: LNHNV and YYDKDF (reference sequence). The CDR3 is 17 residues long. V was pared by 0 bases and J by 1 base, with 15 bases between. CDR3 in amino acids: CATSRDQSAKGNTEAFF. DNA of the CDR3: TGTGCCACCAGCAGAGACCAATCGGCGAAAGGGAACACTGAAGCTTTCTTT.

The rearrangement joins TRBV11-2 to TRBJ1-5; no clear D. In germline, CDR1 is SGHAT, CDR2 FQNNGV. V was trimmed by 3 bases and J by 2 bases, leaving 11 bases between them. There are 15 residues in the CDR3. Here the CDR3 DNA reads TGTGCCAGCAGCTTCTCTACTGCGGGCAATCAGCCCCAGCATTTT. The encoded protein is CASSFSTAGNQPQHF.

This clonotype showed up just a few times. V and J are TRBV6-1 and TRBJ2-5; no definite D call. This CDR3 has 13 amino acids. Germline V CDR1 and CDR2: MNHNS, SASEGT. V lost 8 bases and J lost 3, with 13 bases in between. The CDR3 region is CASATDMKETQYF. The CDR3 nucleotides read TGTGCCAGCGCCACTGATATGAAAGAGACCCAGTACTTC.

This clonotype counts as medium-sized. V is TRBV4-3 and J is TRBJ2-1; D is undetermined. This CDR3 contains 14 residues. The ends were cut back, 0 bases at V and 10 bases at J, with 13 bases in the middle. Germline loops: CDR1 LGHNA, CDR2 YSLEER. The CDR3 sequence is CASSQERARREQFF. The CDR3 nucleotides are TGCGCCAGCAGCCAAGAACGGGCCCGTAGGGAGCAGTTCTTC.

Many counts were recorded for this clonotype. CDR3 region: CASSSRTTLTDTQYF. DNA for the CDR3: TGTGCCAGCAGCAGTAGGACTACACTCACAGATACGCAGTATTTT. V is TRBV4-2 and J is TRBJ2-3; TRBD2 might be the D (6 bases). CDR1 LGHNA and CDR2 YNFKEQ come from the germline V gene. The CDR3 extends over 15 amino acids. V was trimmed by 5 bases and J by 2 bases, leaving 14 bases between them.

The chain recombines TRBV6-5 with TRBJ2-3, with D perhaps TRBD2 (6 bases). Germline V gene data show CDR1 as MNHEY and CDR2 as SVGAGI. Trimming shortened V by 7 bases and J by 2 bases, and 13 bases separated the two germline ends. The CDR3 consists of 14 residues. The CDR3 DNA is TGTGCCAGCATGGGGGGACCTTACACAGATACGCAGTATTTT. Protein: CASMGGPYTDTQYF.

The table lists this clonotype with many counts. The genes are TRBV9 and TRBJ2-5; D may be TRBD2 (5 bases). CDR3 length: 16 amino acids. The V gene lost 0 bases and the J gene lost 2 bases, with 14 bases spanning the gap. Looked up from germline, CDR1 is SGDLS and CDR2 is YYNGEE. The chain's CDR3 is CASSVGIRELQETQYF. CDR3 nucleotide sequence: TGTGCCAGCAGCGTAGGTATCCGGGAACTACAAGAGACCCAGTACTTC.

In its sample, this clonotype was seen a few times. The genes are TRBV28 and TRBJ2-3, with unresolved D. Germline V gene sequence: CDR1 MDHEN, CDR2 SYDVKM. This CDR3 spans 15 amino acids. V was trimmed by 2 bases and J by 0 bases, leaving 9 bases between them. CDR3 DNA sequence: TGTGCCAGCAGTTTAGGGATCGCTAGCACAGATACGCAGTATTTT. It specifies CASSLGIASTDTQYF.

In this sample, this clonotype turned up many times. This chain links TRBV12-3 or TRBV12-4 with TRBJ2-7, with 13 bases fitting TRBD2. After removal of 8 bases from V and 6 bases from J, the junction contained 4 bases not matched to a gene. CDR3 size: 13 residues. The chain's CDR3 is CASSGTSGIEQYF. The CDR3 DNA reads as TGTGCCAGCTCCGGGACTAGCGGGATCGAGCAGTACTTC.

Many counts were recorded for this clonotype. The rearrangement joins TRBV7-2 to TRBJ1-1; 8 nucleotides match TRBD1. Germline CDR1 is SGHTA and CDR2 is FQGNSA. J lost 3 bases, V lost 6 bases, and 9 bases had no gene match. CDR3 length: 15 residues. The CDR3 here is CASSLSGGADTEAFF. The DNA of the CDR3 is TGTGCCAGCAGTTTATCAGGGGGCGCCGACACTGAAGCTTTCTTT.

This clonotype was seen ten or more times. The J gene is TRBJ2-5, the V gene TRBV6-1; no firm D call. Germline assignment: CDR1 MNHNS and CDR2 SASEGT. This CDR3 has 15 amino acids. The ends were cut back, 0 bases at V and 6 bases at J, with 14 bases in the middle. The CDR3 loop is CASSEAWKSGKTQYF. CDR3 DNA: TGTGCCAGCAGTGAAGCGTGGAAGTCTGGAAAGACCCAGTACTTC.

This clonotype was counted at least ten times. The CDR3 DNA follows: TGCGCCAGCAGCTCTACAGGGAGCTCCTACGAGCAGTACTTC. Its translation is CASSSTGSSYEQYF. The J gene is TRBJ2-7, the V gene TRBV5-1; the D gene is possibly TRBD1 (6 bases). CDR3 size: 14 residues. Per the germline V gene, CDR1 is SGHRS and CDR2 is YFSETQ. V shed 3 bases and J shed 0 bases, with 10 bases lying between them.

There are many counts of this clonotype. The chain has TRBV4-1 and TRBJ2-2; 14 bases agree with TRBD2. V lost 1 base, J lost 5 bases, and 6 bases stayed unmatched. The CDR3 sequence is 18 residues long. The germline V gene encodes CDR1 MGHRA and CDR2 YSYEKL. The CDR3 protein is CASSQGLGTSGSTGELFF. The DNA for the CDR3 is TGCGCCAGCAGCCAAGGTTTAGGGACTAGCGGGAGTACCGGGGAGCTGTTTTTT.

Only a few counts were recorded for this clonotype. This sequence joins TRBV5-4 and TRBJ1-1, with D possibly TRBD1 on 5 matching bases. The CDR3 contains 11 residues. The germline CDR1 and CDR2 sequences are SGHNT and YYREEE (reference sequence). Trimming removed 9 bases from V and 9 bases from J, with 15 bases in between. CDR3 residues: CATGDSPKAFF. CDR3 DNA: TGTGCCACGGGAGACAGCCCAAAAGCTTTCTTT.

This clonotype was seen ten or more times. For the CDR3, the DNA is TGTGCCAGCTCACCACTACCCCGCGTGGGGGAGACCCAGTACTTC. Amino acid sequence: CASSPLPRVGETQYF. The chain recombines TRBV18 with TRBJ2-5; no clear D. V was clipped by 1 base and J by 5 bases, with 14 bases between them. Germline V gene data show CDR1 as KGHSH and CDR2 as LQKENI. This CDR3 is 15 amino acids long.

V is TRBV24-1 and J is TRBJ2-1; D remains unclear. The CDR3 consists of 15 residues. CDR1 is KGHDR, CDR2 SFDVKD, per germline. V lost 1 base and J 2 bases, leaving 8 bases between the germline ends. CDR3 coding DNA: TGTGCCACCAGTGATTTAACGGGTCCCTACAATGAGCAGTTCTTC. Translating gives CATSDLTGPYNEQFF.

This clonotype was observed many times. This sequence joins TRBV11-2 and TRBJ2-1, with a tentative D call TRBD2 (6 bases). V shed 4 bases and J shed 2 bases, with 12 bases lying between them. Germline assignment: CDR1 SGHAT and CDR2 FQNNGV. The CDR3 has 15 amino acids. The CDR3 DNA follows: TGTGCCAGCAGCTCGTTAGCGGCCCCCTACAATGAGCAGTTCTTC. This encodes CASSSLAAPYNEQFF.

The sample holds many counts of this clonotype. In DNA, the CDR3 is TGCAGTGCTAGTACATTTGGGGACAGGGGTAACTATGGCTACACCTTC. As protein: CSASTFGDRGNYGYTF. This chain joins TRBV20-1 and TRBJ1-2; 10 bases match TRBD1. Germline CDR1 reads DFQATT; CDR2 reads SNEGSKA (reference sequence). The trim removed 3 bases at V and 1 base at J, leaving 8 bases unmatched. CDR3 length: 16 amino acids.

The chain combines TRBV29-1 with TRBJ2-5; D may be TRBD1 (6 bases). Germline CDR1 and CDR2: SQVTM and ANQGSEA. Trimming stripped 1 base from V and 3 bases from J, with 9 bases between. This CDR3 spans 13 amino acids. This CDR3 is CSVEGQAKETQYF. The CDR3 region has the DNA TGCAGCGTTGAAGGACAGGCTAAAGAGACCCAGTACTTC.

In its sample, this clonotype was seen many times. The CDR3 spells CSARGAGFTDTQYF. CDR3 nucleotides: TGCAGTGCTAGAGGGGCAGGGTTTACAGATACGCAGTATTTT. The J gene is TRBJ2-3, the V gene TRBV20-1, with D possibly being TRBD1 (5 bases). V was shortened by 1 base and J by 3 bases, with 11 bases between the two germline ends. Germline lookup yields CDR1 DFQATT and CDR2 SNEGSKA (reference sequence). The CDR3 has 14 amino acids.

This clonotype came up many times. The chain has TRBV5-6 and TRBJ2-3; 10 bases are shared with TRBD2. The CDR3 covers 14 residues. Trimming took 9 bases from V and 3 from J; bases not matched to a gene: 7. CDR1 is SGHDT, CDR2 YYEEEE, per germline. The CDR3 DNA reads TGTGCCACCCAAGAGCGGGGGGGAACAGATACGCAGTATTTT. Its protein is CATQERGGTDTQYF.